The 19 T cell receptor beta chains in this list originate from one sample, sequenced in a study of shared T cell receptors in the human thymus. This table comes from immunoSEQ multiplex PCR, and its TCRdb copy is limited to in-frame clones, with some not included. The data contain over 450,000 clones, around 78% of them singletons. These data also formed part of another study, on human thymus T cells.

Sequencing was done on a sample of thymocytes. The receptors stem from a boy in the first two years of life with a congenital heart defect.

CDR3 in amino acids: CASSPAGVGEQYF. The CDR3 DNA sequence: TGTGCCAGCTCGCCGGCTGGAGTGGGCGAGCAGTACTTC. V gene TRBV21-1 combines with J gene TRBJ2-7; TRBD2 is taken as the D call from the table, unchecked against the DNA. TRBV21-1 is a pseudogene. This CDR3 is built from 13 residues.

The V and J genes are TRBV27 and TRBJ2-1; TRBD2 matches at 9 bases. Germline V gives CDR1 MNHEY, CDR2 SMNVEV (reference sequence). The CDR3 loop spans 15 amino acids. J was trimmed by 7 bases and V by 4 bases; bases with no gene match: 8. Here the CDR3 reads CASSYSGSIGNEQFF. CDR3 nucleotide sequence: TGTGCCAGCAGTTATAGCGGGAGTATAGGGAATGAGCAGTTCTTC.

The V call is TRBV27, the J call TRBJ2-5; TRBD1 might be the D (6 bases). CDR1 and CDR2 from the germline V gene are MNHEY and SMNVEV (reference sequence). The V end was cut by 2 bases, the J end by 5 bases, with 12 bases between. The CDR3 consists of 14 residues. Here the CDR3 reads CASSLAGAVETQYF. CDR3 DNA sequence: TGTGCCAGCAGTTTAGCAGGGGCTGTGGAGACCCAGTACTTC.

This clone came up a few times. The rearrangement links TRBV19 to TRBJ2-7, with 9 bases fitting TRBD2. V was clipped by 6 bases and J by 7 bases; unmatched bases: 7. There are 13 residues in the CDR3. Germline lookup yields CDR1 LNHDA and CDR2 SQIVND (reference sequence). As DNA, the CDR3 is TGTGCCAGTAGGGGGAAGCGGGAGGATGAGCAGTACTTC. Amino acids: CASRGKREDEQYF.

The CDR3 is CASSPPGRFGEKLFF. The CDR3 DNA is TGCGCCAGCAGCCCCCCAGGCCGGTTCGGTGAAAAACTGTTTTTT. The rearrangement joins TRBV5-1 to TRBJ1-4; D is unresolved. The CDR3 spans 15 residues. The V gene's germline CDR1 is SGHRS and CDR2 YFSETQ. The V and J ends lost 4 bases and 7 bases respectively, with 17 bases between them.

V usage is TRBV2 and J usage is TRBJ2-3; 13 bases agree with TRBD2. V lost 4 bases, J lost 3 bases, and 19 bases stayed unmatched. The length of the CDR3 is 21 residues. From germline, CDR1 is SNHLY and CDR2 FYNNEI. CDR3 residues: CASSVLPRRTSGRRQTDTQYF. The CDR3 DNA sequence: TGTGCCAGCAGTGTGCTCCCACGGAGGACTAGCGGGAGAAGACAGACAGATACGCAGTATTTT.

The chain employs TRBV28 and TRBJ1-2; unclear D gene. The CDR3 sequence is 15 residues long. Germline CDR1 MDHEN, CDR2 SYDVKM. Trimming left V 3 bases short and J 5 bases short, with 16 bases between. The CDR3 loop reads CASSFYRENGYGYTF. The CDR3 region has the DNA TGTGCCAGCAGTTTCTACCGGGAAAACGGGTATGGCTACACCTTC.

The J gene is TRBJ2-7, the V gene TRBV27; 11 bases map to TRBD2. The CDR3 loop spans 16 amino acids. V was clipped by 3 bases and J by 4 bases; unmatched bases: 8. The V gene's germline CDR1 is MNHEY and CDR2 SMNVEV (reference sequence). In DNA, the CDR3 is TGTGCCAGCAGTTTTAAGTTAGCGGGAGGGCCGTACGAGCAGTACTTC. The encoded protein is CASSFKLAGGPYEQYF.

The chain carries TRBV19 and TRBJ2-7, with D possibly TRBD2 on 5 matching bases. Germline CDR1 reads LNHDA; CDR2 reads SQIVND (reference sequence). V was trimmed by 6 bases and J by 8 bases, leaving 11 bases between them. This CDR3 comprises 11 residues. The CDR3 is CASSAPGKQYF. The DNA for the CDR3 is TGTGCCAGTAGCGCACCGGGAAAGCAGTACTTC. Looking up the rest from reference TRBV19 and TRBJ2-7 gives the full variable domain: DGGITQSPKYLFRKEGQNVTLSCEQNLNHDAMYWYRQDPGQGLRLIYYSQIVNDFQKGDIAEGYSVSREKKESFPLTVTSAQKNPTAFYLCASSAPGKQYFGPGTRLTVT.

The chain employs TRBV25-1 and TRBJ2-3; D might be TRBD2 (6 bases). The germline V and J ends were trimmed by 2 bases and 0 bases, with 9 bases remaining between them. In germline, CDR1 is MGHDK, CDR2 SYGVNS. This CDR3 is built from 15 residues. The CDR3 protein is CASSESGRSTDTQYF. In DNA, the CDR3 is TGTGCCAGCAGTGAAAGTGGGAGGAGCACAGATACGCAGTATTTT.

V and J are TRBV4-2 and TRBJ2-3, with D possibly matching TRBD2 (5 bases). The germline gives CDR1 LGHNA, CDR2 YNFKEQ. Trimming left V 4 bases short and J 0 bases short, with 14 bases between. The CDR3 length is 16 residues. The CDR3 spells CASSPPASPSTDTQYF. The CDR3 coding sequence is TGTGCCAGCAGCCCCCCGGCTAGCCCTAGCACAGATACGCAGTATTTT.

The gene calls are TRBV2 and TRBJ2-5; D may be TRBD2 (6 bases). The V end was cut by 3 bases, the J end by 5 bases, with 22 bases between. The germline CDR1 and CDR2 sequences are SNHLY and FYNNEI. The CDR3 totals 17 residues. CDR3 nucleotide sequence: TGTGCCAGCAGTGAGGTTATGGTAGCGGTGGATGAGGAGACCCAGTACTTC. Its translation is CASSEVMVAVDEETQYF.

V gene TRBV14 combines with J gene TRBJ2-1; a possible D gene is TRBD2 (5 bases). Per the germline V gene, CDR1 is SGHDN and CDR2 is FVKESK. V shed 1 base and J shed 0 bases, with 10 bases lying between them. CDR3 length: 16 amino acids. The CDR3 region is CASSQGAGSSYNEQFF. In DNA form, the CDR3 reads TGTGCCAGCAGCCAAGGGGCGGGTAGCTCCTACAATGAGCAGTTCTTC.

The rearrangement joins TRBV4-1 to TRBJ2-1, with 7 bases matching TRBD2. V shed 0 bases and J 8 bases; nucleotides not matched to a gene: 10. The CDR3 spans 16 residues. Germline V gene lookup returns CDR1 MGHRA and CDR2 YSYEKL. The CDR3 here is CASSQESSGLYDEQFF. The DNA of the CDR3 is TGCGCCAGCAGCCAAGAGTCTAGCGGCCTTTACGATGAGCAGTTCTTC.

This chain connects TRBV21-1 to TRBJ2-7; the DNA was not used to check the table's D call, TRBD2. TRBV21-1 is recorded as a pseudogene. This CDR3 has 14 residues. CDR3 sequence reads: CASIWGVCKGEQYF. CDR3 nucleotide sequence: TGTGCCAGCATCTGGGGGGTGTGCAAGGGCGAGCAGTACTTC.

The chain links TRBV7-9 to TRBJ1-1, with D possibly TRBD1 on 6 matching bases. CDR3 size: 15 residues. Germline CDR1 reads SEHNR; CDR2 reads FQNEAQ (reference sequence). V lost 0 bases and J 2 bases, leaving 10 bases between the germline ends. CDR3 coding DNA: TGTGCCAGCAGCTTAGCGGGCAGGGGAAACACTGAAGCTTTCTTT. Its translation is CASSLAGRGNTEAFF. Full variable domain (rest looked up from reference TRBV7-9 and TRBJ1-1): DTGVSQNPRHKITKRGQNVTFRCDPISEHNRLYWYRQTLGQGPEFLTYFQNEAQLEKSRLLSDRFSAERPKGSFSTLEIQRTEQGDSAMYLCASSLAGRGNTEAFFGQGTRLTVV.

Only a few counts were recorded for this clone. The CDR3 region has the DNA TGTGCCAGTAGTAAGGGGGCTCAAGAGGACATTCAGTACTTC. This translates into CASSKGAQEDIQYF. V usage is TRBV19 and J usage is TRBJ2-4; 7 nucleotides match TRBD1. V shed 4 bases, J shed 8 bases, and the junction held 8 bases outside the gene matches. The CDR3 is 14 amino acids. Per germline, CDR1 LNHDA and CDR2 SQIVND (reference sequence).

CDR3 DNA: TGTGCCAGCAGTATGGAGCGGGAGGTGCATGGCGACGAGCAGTACTTC. It encodes CASSMEREVHGDEQYF. The V call is TRBV21-1, the J call TRBJ2-7; the table's TRBD2 call for D was not verified on the DNA. TRBV21-1 is a pseudogene segment. This CDR3 has 16 amino acids.

This sequence joins TRBV27 and TRBJ1-3; D possibly corresponds to TRBD1 (6 bases). In germline, CDR1 is MNHEY, CDR2 SMNVEV (reference sequence). This CDR3 spans 16 amino acids. V gave up 6 bases and J gave up 0 bases, with 15 bases separating them. The CDR3, as DNA: TGTGCCAGCAGCAGACGAGGACAGAGCTCTGGAAACACCATATATTTT. Translating gives CASSRRGQSSGNTIYF.